This TCR beta chain was captured by sequencing in a study of blood T cell repertoires in COVID-19 (dated by TCRdb to 2020 to 2021). As for the study more broadly: Samples from collaborators originated in the United States, Italy and Spain and spanned both the acute and convalescent phases of COVID-19. The prospective study material was composed of cDNA or gDNA derived from T cells, B-cell-depleted T cells, or PBMCs. The dataset comprised deeply sampled blood TCRbeta repertoires from subjects exposed to, actively infected with, or recovered from COVID-19. The repertoires were released in a freely available public database intended as a resource for research on the immune response to SARS-CoV-2. Samples came from the ongoing ImmuneRACE study (first 160 participants) plus 1,254 subjects from 6 global collaborators. A de-identified subject ID, COVID-19 status, age in years and sex were almost always included in the sample metadata. Where available, HLA class I and class II types were taken from metadata supplied by the sample provider and were not determined by assay-based typing. What the study reported, not specific to this receptor: Clinical and demographic metadata were provided uncurated, with the amount varying by source and participant.

Including the terminal cysteine and phenylalanine, the CDR3 comprises 14 residues. Kept here is only the CDR3 DNA, which spans 42 bases and is read in frame from base 1. Germline trimming amounts to 3 bases on V and 8 bases on J, with 7 as the count of junction bases outside the gene matches. The germline V gene (reference sequence) specifies SGHNT as CDR1 and YYREEE as CDR2. Whole blood was collected in K2EDTA tubes by collaborating institutions according to the institutions' own protocols. For TCRbeta analysis, collaborators shipped samples as frozen whole blood, isolated PBMCs, or DNA extracted from either of those sample types. TCRbeta CDR3 regions were amplified from genomic DNA using the immunoSEQ Assay, a bias-controlled multiplex PCR. Processing in the source paper ran as follows. The number of nucleated cells in each sample was estimated from the amplification of reference gene primers within the assay. To quantify the absolute abundance of each unique TCRbeta CDR3 rearrangement, sequence reads were collapsed and filtered. For each sample, productive Simpson clonality was calculated as the square root of Simpson's diversity index over productive rearrangements. Imported from immuneACCESS, the table was reduced by TCRdb to in-frame sequences with V and J called. These copies leave out some clones; in studies compared against another copy, an unresolved V gene accounts for under half, and the cause of the remainder is not known. Clone size and the V and J calls come from that table; the DNA yielded D and trimming. The sample table lists some 120,000 clones, more than 75% of them with a count of one. The ten largest clones capture 1.1% to 1.5% of the sample.

About this clone itself: Its cognate antigen has yet to be identified. It has no much larger one-base neighbor in the sample; base qualities were not kept.

This receptor chain uses TRBV5-4 and TRBJ2-1; 8 central bases correspond to TRBD2. This sequence was found in a man in his forties or fifties with acute or convalescent COVID-19. The sequencing sample was made of peripheral blood. The DNA reads as follows: TGTGCCAGCAGCTGGGGACTAGGACGGGATGAGCAGTTCTTC. Translated, this gives CASSWGLGRDEQFF. With the rest looked up from the reference TRBV5-4 and TRBJ2-1 genes rather than sequenced, the full variable domain is ETGVTQSPTHLIKTRGQQVTLRCSSQSGHNTVSWYQQALGQGPQFIFQYYREEENGRGNFPPRFSGLQFPNYSSELNVNALELDDSALYLCASSWGLGRDEQFFGPGTRLTVL.